These 16 T cell receptor beta chains came from one sample sequenced in a study of technical replicates of blood from a handful of donors. Only in-frame clones appear in the TCRdb table, and some are missing; sequencing was by immunoSEQ multiplex PCR. The data show around 90,000 clones, 90% to 95% seen once. Sequences were obtained from T cells isolated from PBMCs. The origin of the receptors is a human donor in good health.

The chain joins TRBV19 to TRBJ2-1; D is undetermined. The CDR3 length is 11 residues. CDR1 and CDR2 (germline): LNHDA, SQIVND (reference sequence). V lost 6 bases and J lost 7, with 7 bases in between. The CDR3 region is CASSQINEQFF. The CDR3 DNA follows: TGTGCCAGTAGCCAGATAAATGAGCAGTTCTTC.

The chain joins TRBV4-1 to TRBJ2-7; a weak D match, TRBD2 (5 bases). V was shortened by 2 bases and J by 2 bases, with 13 bases between the two germline ends. From germline, CDR1 is MGHRA and CDR2 YSYEKL. CDR3 length equals 15 residues. Written as DNA, the CDR3 is TGCGCCAGCAGCCAACGCGAGACTAATCCCTACGAGCAGTACTTC. It translates to CASSQRETNPYEQYF.

The CDR3 DNA follows: TGTGCCAGCAGCTTGGGTTCCTCTATGAACACTGAAGCTTTCTTT. Translating it yields CASSLGSSMNTEAFF. This chain uses TRBV5-4 with TRBJ1-1; no clear D. V shed 0 bases and J shed 0 bases, with 9 bases lying between them. The CDR3 runs 15 residues. The germline gives CDR1 SGHNT, CDR2 YYREEE (reference sequence).

The chain is built from TRBV6-5 and TRBJ2-7; 8 positions agree with TRBD1. Losses at the gene ends were 5 bases for V and 4 bases for J; bases not matched to a gene: 10. The CDR3 has 15 amino acids. Per germline, CDR1 MNHEY and CDR2 SVGAGI. The chain's CDR3 is CASSPDRDRTYEQYF. The CDR3 DNA is TGTGCCAGCAGTCCCGACCGGGACAGGACTTACGAGCAGTACTTC.

The V call is TRBV29-1, the J call TRBJ2-7; 7 nucleotides align to TRBD2. Per germline, CDR1 SQVTM and CDR2 ANQGSEA. Trimming cost V 4 bases and J 3 bases; bases outside gene matches: 6. This CDR3 has 13 residues. This CDR3 is CSVAAGRGYEQYF. The CDR3, as DNA: TGCAGCGTTGCAGCTGGGAGGGGCTACGAGCAGTACTTC.

The rearrangement uses TRBV5-6 and TRBJ1-5; D is unresolved. Germline V gives CDR1 SGHDT, CDR2 YYEEEE. The CDR3 extends over 13 amino acids. Trimming stripped 0 bases from V and 4 bases from J, with 5 bases between. The CDR3 spells CASSLAENQPQHF. CDR3 DNA sequence: TGTGCCAGCAGCTTGGCAGAAAATCAGCCCCAGCATTTT. Drawing the rest from reference TRBV5-6 and TRBJ1-5, the complete variable domain is DAGVTQSPTHLIKTRGQQVTLRCSPKSGHDTVSWYQQALGQGPQFIFQYYEEEERQRGNFPDRFSGHQFPNYSSELNVNALLLGDSALYLCASSLAENQPQHFGDGTRLSIL.

V and J are TRBV27 and TRBJ2-7, with D perhaps matching TRBD1 (5 bases). V was clipped by 2 bases and J by 5 bases, with 19 bases between them. There are 16 residues in the CDR3. Germline V gene sequence: CDR1 MNHEY, CDR2 SMNVEV (reference sequence). This CDR3 reads CASSLGGYTRGNEQYF. CDR3 DNA: TGTGCCAGCAGTTTAGGCGGTTATACAAGGGGCAACGAGCAGTACTTC.

J is TRBJ2-3 and V is TRBV30; the match to TRBD2 covers 9 bases. Germline V CDR1 and CDR2: GTSNPN, SVGIG (reference sequence). The trim removed 4 bases at V and 0 bases at J, leaving 2 bases unmatched. The CDR3 loop spans 14 amino acids. CDR3 residues: CAWKSGRSTDTQYF. CDR3 nucleotide sequence: TGTGCCTGGAAAAGCGGGAGGAGCACAGATACGCAGTATTTT.

This rearrangement joins TRBV27 to TRBJ2-1, with 7 positions matching TRBD2. The CDR3 spans 15 residues. Germline lookup yields CDR1 MNHEY and CDR2 SMNVEV (reference sequence). V shed 2 bases, J shed 4 bases, and the junction held 5 bases outside the gene matches. CDR3 sequence (DNA): TGTGCCAGCAGTTTAACCGGGGGGTATTACAATGAGCAGTTCTTC. This codes for CASSLTGGYYNEQFF.

V is TRBV28 and J is TRBJ1-2; D gene uncertain. Germline V lookup: CDR1 MDHEN, CDR2 SYDVKM. This CDR3 is built from 11 residues. Deletions cut 8 bases from V and 4 bases from J, with 8 bases between. The CDR3 loop reads CASALSYGYTF. As DNA, the CDR3 is TGTGCCAGCGCTTTGAGCTATGGCTACACCTTC.

The V and J genes are TRBV9 and TRBJ2-1, with D perhaps TRBD1 (5 bases). The CDR3 is 14 residues long. CDR1 is SGDLS, CDR2 YYNGEE, per germline. V shed 3 bases and J shed 2 bases, with 9 bases lying between them. In nucleotides, the CDR3 is TGTGCCAGCAGCGAGGGGTTGACCTACAATGAGCAGTTCTTC. Its translation: CASSEGLTYNEQFF.

The chain is built from TRBV10-1 and TRBJ2-5; D remains ambiguous. The CDR3 spans 15 residues. The germline gives CDR1 WNHNN, CDR2 SYGVQD (reference sequence). Trimming took 0 bases from V and 1 from J, leaving 9 bases between them. CDR3 in DNA: TGCGCCAGCAGTGAGTCTGTCAGTTCCCAAGAGACCCAGTACTTC. As protein: CASSESVSSQETQYF.

The chain employs TRBV4-3 and TRBJ1-2; no clear D gene. Deletions cut 1 base from V and 4 bases from J, with 16 bases between. CDR3 length: 16 residues. Germline assignment: CDR1 LGHNA and CDR2 YSLEER. The CDR3 protein is CASSQGSARNVYGYTF. DNA of the CDR3: TGCGCCAGCAGCCAAGGCTCGGCCAGGAACGTCTATGGCTACACCTTC.

The rearrangement joins TRBV9 to TRBJ2-7; 9 bases map to TRBD2. The germline gives CDR1 SGDLS, CDR2 YYNGEE. Unmatched junction bases numbered 7, after V lost 4 bases and J lost 2 bases. This CDR3 has 15 residues. CDR3 DNA sequence: TGTGCCAGCAGCCCCAGCCTAGCGGGGACCTACGAGCAGTACTTC. Its protein product is CASSPSLAGTYEQYF. The variable domain in full, with the rest retrieved from reference TRBV9 and TRBJ2-7, is DSGVTQTPKHLITATGQRVTLRCSPRSGDLSVYWYQQSLDQGLQFLIQYYNGEERAKGNILERFSAQQFPDLHSELNLSSLELGDSALYFCASSPSLAGTYEQYFGPGTRLTVT.

V usage is TRBV4-1 and J usage is TRBJ1-1, with a possible D match to TRBD1 (5 bases). The V gene lost 3 bases and the J gene lost 2 bases, with 13 bases spanning the gap. CDR3 length equals 15 residues. Germline V gene lookup returns CDR1 MGHRA and CDR2 YSYEKL. The chain's CDR3 is CASSQEEDKNTEAFF. In DNA, the CDR3 is TGCGCCAGCAGCCAGGAAGAGGACAAAAACACTGAAGCTTTCTTT.

The rearrangement uses TRBV19 and TRBJ1-2; no definite D call. Germline-derived CDR1 and CDR2 are LNHDA and SQIVND (reference sequence). The CDR3 contains 13 residues. The V gene lost 2 bases and the J gene lost 8 bases, with 12 bases spanning the gap. CDR3 in amino acids: CASSITADSGYTF. CDR3 coding DNA: TGTGCCAGTAGTATAACCGCGGATAGCGGCTACACCTTC.